This T cell receptor beta chain is drawn from a study of CD8+ T cells in alopecia areata. RNA extraction and reverse transcription yielded cDNA as sequencing template. Profiling relied on immunoSEQ multiplex PCR, and the TCRdb table lists in-frame clones only, not all of them. The sample holds some 150,000 clones, 86% seen once. From germline, CDR1 is PRHDT and CDR2 FYEKMQ (reference sequence). J lost 6 bases, V lost 5 bases, and 7 bases had no gene match. This CDR3 contains 13 residues. Specified treatment: oral pan-JAK inhibitor, 5-10 mg twice daily. Source: CD8+ T cells sorted from blood, taken at week 4, from a patient treated with tofacitinib. V gene TRBV13 combines with J gene TRBJ2-7; 7 bases line up with TRBD1. The clonotype comes from a human donor with alopecia areata. The CDR3 here is CASSGDRVGEQYF. The DNA of the CDR3 is TGTGCCAGCAGCGGCGACAGGGTGGGCGAGCAGTACTTC.